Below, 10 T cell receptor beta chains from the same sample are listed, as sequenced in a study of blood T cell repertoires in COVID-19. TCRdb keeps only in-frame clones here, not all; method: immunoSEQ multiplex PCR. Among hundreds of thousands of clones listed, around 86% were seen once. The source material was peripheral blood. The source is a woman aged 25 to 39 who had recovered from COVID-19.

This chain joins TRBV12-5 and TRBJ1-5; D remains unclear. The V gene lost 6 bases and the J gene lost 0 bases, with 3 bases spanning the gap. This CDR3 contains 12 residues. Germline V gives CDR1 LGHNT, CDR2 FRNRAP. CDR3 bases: TGTGCTAGTGGATATAGCAATCAGCCCCAGCATTTT. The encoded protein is CASGYSNQPQHF.

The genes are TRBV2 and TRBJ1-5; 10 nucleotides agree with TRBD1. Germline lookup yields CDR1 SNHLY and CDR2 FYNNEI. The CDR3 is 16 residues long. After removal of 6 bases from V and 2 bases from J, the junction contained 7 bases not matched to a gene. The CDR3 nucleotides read TGTGCCAGCAGGGAAACCGGGACAGGGGGCAATCAGCCCCAGCATTTT. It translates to CASRETGTGGNQPQHF.

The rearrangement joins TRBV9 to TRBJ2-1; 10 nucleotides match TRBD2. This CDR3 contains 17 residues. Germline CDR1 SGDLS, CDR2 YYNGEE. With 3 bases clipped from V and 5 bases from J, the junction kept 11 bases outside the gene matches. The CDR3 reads CASSAESSGRIDNEQFF. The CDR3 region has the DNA TGTGCCAGCAGCGCAGAATCTAGCGGGAGAATAGACAATGAGCAGTTCTTC. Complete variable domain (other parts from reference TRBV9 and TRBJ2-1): DSGVTQTPKHLITATGQRVTLRCSPRSGDLSVYWYQQSLDQGLQFLIQYYNGEERAKGNILERFSAQQFPDLHSELNLSSLELGDSALYFCASSAESSGRIDNEQFFGPGTRLTVL.

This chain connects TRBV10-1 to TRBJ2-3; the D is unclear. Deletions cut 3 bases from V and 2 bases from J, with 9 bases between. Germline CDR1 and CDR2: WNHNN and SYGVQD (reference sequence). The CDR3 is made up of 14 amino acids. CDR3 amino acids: CASSETVFTDTQYF. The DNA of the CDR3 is TGCGCCAGCAGTGAAACAGTTTTCACAGATACGCAGTATTTT.

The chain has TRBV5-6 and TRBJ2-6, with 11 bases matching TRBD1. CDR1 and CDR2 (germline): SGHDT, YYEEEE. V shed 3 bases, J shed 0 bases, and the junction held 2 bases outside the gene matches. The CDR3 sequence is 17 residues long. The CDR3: CASSWGTGGSGANVLTF. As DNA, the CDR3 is TGTGCCAGCAGCTGGGGGACAGGGGGCTCTGGGGCCAACGTCCTGACTTTC.

CDR3 in amino acids: CASSVSRFITEAFF. CDR3 nucleotides: TGTGCCAGCAGTGTTTCTAGGTTCATCACTGAAGCTTTCTTT. This chain connects TRBV6-4 to TRBJ1-1; D gene ambiguous. Germline V lookup: CDR1 MRHNA, CDR2 SNTAGT. The V end lost 4 bases, the J end lost 4 bases, and 13 bases lay between the germline ends. There are 14 residues in the CDR3.

The CDR3 sequence: CASSRGTGQTETQYF. The DNA for the CDR3 is TGCGCCAGCAGCCGAGGGACAGGGCAAACGGAGACCCAGTACTTC. The chain carries TRBV5-1 and TRBJ2-5; TRBD1 matches at 9 bases. Germline V gene data show CDR1 as SGHRS and CDR2 as YFSETQ. CDR3 length: 15 amino acids. Losses at the gene ends were 4 bases for V and 5 bases for J; bases not matched to a gene: 9.

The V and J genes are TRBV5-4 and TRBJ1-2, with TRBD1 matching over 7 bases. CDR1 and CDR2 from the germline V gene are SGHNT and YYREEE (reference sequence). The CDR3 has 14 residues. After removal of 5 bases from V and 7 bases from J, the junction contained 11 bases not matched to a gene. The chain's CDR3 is CASSYRGAGSGYTF. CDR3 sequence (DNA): TGTGCCAGCAGTTACAGGGGAGCCGGGAGTGGCTACACCTTC.

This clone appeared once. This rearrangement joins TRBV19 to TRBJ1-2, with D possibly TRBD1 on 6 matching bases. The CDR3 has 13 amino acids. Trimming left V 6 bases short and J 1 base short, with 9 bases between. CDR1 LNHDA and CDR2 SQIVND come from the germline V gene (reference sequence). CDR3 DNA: TGTGCCAGTAGCATACAGGGTAACTATGGCTACACCTTC. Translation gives CASSIQGNYGYTF.

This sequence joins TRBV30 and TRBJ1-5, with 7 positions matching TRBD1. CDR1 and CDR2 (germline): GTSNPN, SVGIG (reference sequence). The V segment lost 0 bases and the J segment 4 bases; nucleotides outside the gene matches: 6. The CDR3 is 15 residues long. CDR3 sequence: CAWSVGTGVNQPQHF. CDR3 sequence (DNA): TGTGCCTGGAGTGTGGGCACAGGGGTAAATCAGCCCCAGCATTTT.